This T cell receptor beta chain was captured by sequencing in a study of T cell responses to AZD1222 COVID-19 vaccine. Study observations and caveats: At baseline, seropositivity was found in only a handful of AZD1222 recipients. Close to half of all spike-specific TCRs reportedly target regions of the variants that are unmutated.

Assay: immunoSEQ multiplex PCR; the TCRdb copy retains only in-frame clones and omits some. The data hold 150,000 to 200,000 clones, with around 87% observed a single time. V shed 6 bases and J 0 bases; nucleotides not matched to a gene: 8. This CDR3 is built from 15 residues. Germline V gene data show CDR1 as MDHEN and CDR2 as SYDVKM. As to this clone: What it recognizes is unknown.

The chain carries TRBV28 and TRBJ2-7; 7 nucleotides match TRBD1. The receptor comes from an adult in good health. The sequenced sample was peripheral blood, obtained on day 0 of MenACWY control vaccination. CDR3 sequence reads: CASSPSGQSSYEQYF. The CDR3 nucleotides are TGTGCCAGCAGCCCTTCGGGACAGAGCTCCTACGAGCAGTACTTC.